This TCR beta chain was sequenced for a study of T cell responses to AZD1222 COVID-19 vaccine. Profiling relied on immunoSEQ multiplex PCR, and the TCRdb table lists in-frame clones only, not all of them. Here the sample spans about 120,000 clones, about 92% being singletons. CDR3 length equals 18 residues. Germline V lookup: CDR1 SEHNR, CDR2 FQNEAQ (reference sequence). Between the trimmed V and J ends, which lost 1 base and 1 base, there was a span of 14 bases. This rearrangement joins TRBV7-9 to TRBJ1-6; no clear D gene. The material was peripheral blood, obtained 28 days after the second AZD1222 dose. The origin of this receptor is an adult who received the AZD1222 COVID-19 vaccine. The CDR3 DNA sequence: TGTGCCAGCAGCTTAGGGGGAGGAGTAAGGTCCTATAATTCACCCCTCCACTTT. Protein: CASSLGGGVRSYNSPLHF.